This T cell receptor (beta chain) is from a study of blood T cell repertoires in COVID-19. Study-level information: COVID-19 samples, acute and convalescent, were from the United States, Italy and Spain. PBMCs, B-cell-depleted T cells, or T cells provided the cDNA or gDNA that made up the material.

This CDR3 contains 14 residues. Losses at the gene ends were 6 bases for V and 2 bases for J; bases not matched to a gene: 9. CDR1 is SQVTM and CDR2 is ANQGSEA in the germline V gene. Produced via immunoSEQ multiplex PCR; TCRdb's table is partial and in-frame only. The repertoire holds roughly 75,000 clones, with approximately 90% as singletons. The receptor was isolated from a man in his 60s with acute or convalescent COVID-19. The chain combines TRBV29-1 with TRBJ2-5; 7 bases align to TRBD1. The source material was peripheral blood. The CDR3 protein is CSVRKPGQQETQYF. CDR3 nucleotides: TGCAGCGTGAGGAAACCGGGACAGCAAGAGACCCAGTACTTC.